This TCR beta chain was profiled in a study of blood T cell repertoires in COVID-19. Across the study: The United States, Italy and Spain were the sources of the acute and convalescent COVID-19 samples. From T cells, B-cell-depleted T cells, or PBMCs came the material, which was cDNA or gDNA.

Seattle-derived patients entered the study during active infection and were followed longitudinally. CDR1 SGDLS and CDR2 YYNGEE come from the germline V gene. V was trimmed by 4 bases and J by 7 bases, leaving 17 bases between them. The CDR3 length is 15 residues. In the original analysis: Quantification of nucleated cells was approximated via reference gene primer amplification. Profiling relied on immunoSEQ multiplex PCR, and the TCRdb table lists in-frame clones only, not all of them. That table is the source of V, J and clone size, and D and trimming were worked out from the DNA. Here the sample spans about 360,000 clones, about 86% being singletons.

Sequenced: peripheral blood. This clonotype was obtained from a woman aged 55-69 years with COVID-19, enrolled during active disease. This chain connects TRBV9 to TRBJ1-4; D may be TRBD1 (5 bases). The CDR3 region has the DNA TGTGCCAGCAGCCCAACTTCAGGGTTTGGTGAAAAACTGTTTTTT. This codes for CASSPTSGFGEKLFF.